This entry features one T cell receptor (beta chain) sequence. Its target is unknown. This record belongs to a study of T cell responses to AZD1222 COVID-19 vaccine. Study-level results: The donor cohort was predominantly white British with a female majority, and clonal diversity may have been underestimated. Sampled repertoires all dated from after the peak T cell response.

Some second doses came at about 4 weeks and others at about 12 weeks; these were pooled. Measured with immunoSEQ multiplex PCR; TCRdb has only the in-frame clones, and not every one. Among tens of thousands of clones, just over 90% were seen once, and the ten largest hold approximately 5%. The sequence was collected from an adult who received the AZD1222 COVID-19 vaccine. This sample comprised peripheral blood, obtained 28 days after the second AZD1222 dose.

CDR3 DNA: TGTGCCAGCAGTTCCCCGCGAGGGCGCAAGTACGAGCAGTACTTC. Its protein is CASSSPRGRKYEQYF. The chain combines TRBV6-5 with TRBJ2-7; D is perhaps TRBD2 (5 bases). This CDR3 has 15 amino acids. Trimming took 4 bases from V and 4 from J, leaving 17 bases between them. CDR1 and CDR2 (germline): MNHEY, SVGAGI.